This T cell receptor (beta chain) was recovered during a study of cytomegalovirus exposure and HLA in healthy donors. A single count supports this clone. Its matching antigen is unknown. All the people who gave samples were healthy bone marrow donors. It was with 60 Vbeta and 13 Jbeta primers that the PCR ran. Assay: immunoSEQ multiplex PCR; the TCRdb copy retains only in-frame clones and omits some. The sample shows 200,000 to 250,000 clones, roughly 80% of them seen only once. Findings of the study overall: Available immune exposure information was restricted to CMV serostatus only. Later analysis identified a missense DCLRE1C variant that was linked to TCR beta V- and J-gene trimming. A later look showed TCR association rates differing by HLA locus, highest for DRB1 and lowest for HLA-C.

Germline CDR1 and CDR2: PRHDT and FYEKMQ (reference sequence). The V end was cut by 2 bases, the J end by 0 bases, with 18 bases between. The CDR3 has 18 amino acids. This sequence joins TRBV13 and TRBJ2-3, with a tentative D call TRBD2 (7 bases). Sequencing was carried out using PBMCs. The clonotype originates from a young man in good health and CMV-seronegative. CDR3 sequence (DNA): TGTGCCAGCAGCTTATTTGTGAGGGGGGGCCGCAGCACAGATACGCAGTATTTT. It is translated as CASSLFVRGGRSTDTQYF.